The text below deals with one T cell receptor (beta chain). The target of this receptor is not known. Per-nucleotide qualities are absent, and no much larger clonotype sits a single base away. This entry belongs to a study of T cells in Graves' hyperthyroidism and ophthalmopathy (dated by TCRdb to between 2019 and 2020). Notes on the research overall: Peripheral blood was sampled at the time of initial diagnosis, prior to any treatment. To identify TCR V-J signatures that set the groups apart, the researchers used a discovery cohort of 100 patients, made up of 40 to 45 with Graves' ophthalmopathy and about 59 with stable Graves' hyperthyroidism. Prospective prediction of ophthalmopathy was tested in an independent validation cohort consisting of roughly 20 hyperthyroidism patients and around 17 patients who later progressed to ophthalmopathy. The 100 or so discovery patients were randomly divided into training and test sets at a 7:3 ratio. The study also compared thyroid tissue and blood T-cell repertoires from a handful of Graves' hyperthyroidism patients. After blood sampling, hyperthyroidism patients were treated with methimazole at a starting dose of 30 mg daily, and ophthalmopathy patients were treated with high-dose intravenous methylprednisolone. The paper describes TCR Vbeta CDR3 sequencing of some 130 peripheral blood samples, made up of fewer than 50 ophthalmopathy patients, 70 to 75 hyperthyroidism patients and 17 progressor patients.

At the junction V is shortened by 2 bases and J by 3 bases; bases outside the gene matches: 3. The CDR3 measures 15 amino acids from cysteine to phenylalanine. Left in the record is the CDR3 DNA by itself, 45 bases read in frame from the first base. The TCR beta CDR3 regions were amplified from RNA transcripts. A first-round RT-PCR of the TCR CDR3 used the HTBI primer set with the Qiagen OneStep RT-PCR kit. Libraries were constructed in a second round of multiplex PCR, after which size selection and purification were performed. The libraries were sequenced on an Illumina HiSeq2000 using paired-end 100 bp reads. Per the authors' processing: SOAPnuke was used to process the raw data, with reads discarded if the reads contained adapters or uncalled bases, had a mean Phred below 15, or lacked an exact constant-primer or identifier match. COPE v1.2.5 was used to merge high-quality paired reads, and clonotypes were defined as unique nucleotide sequences. MiTCR v1.1 was used to align the clonotypes against IMGT TRBV, TRBD and TRBJ reference segments. The analysis was restricted to V-J combinations with a frequency above 0.0001, which together covered 98% to 99.2% of the repertoires. The TCS score was defined as F50 (clonal expansion) divided by E x V (chaos), with BLOSUM62-based TCRdist calculated between CDR3 peptides within each V-J. Welch's t-statistics and random forest reduced 500 to 550 V-J features to roughly 13, which were used in a naive Bayes classifier (R e1071). TCRdb trimmed the raw reads at Q25, called clones with MiXCR and kept productive beta chains. Every CDR3 protein is listed once, alongside the most common genes and DNA of its rows. These V and J calls rely on TCRdb rather than the paper's analysis. A total of some 370,000 distinct CDR3 sequences appear in this sample, more than 13% of them only once. The ten largest clones represent under 30% of the sample.

Points the paper makes about the study in general: No statistical method was used to fix the sample size in advance, and group allocation was not hidden from the investigators. In validation, the model predicted progression to ophthalmopathy a median of about 5.9 months before onset, with 70% to 71% sensitivity and around 76% specificity. In cross-validation, a model built on a 13 V-J signature told ophthalmopathy apart from stable hyperthyroidism with 85% to 90% sensitivity and approximately 81% specificity, and in testing the same model reached 80%/75%. Most expanded thyroid clonotypes (frequency above 0.001) were also detected in blood, a finding suggesting that blood repertoires may reflect thyroid immune responses.

Moderately to severely active disease, a Clinical Activity Score of at least 3, a NOSPECS grade of at least 4, and a duration under 3 months were present in ophthalmopathy patients. Any patient with an uncontrolled infection, another autoimmune disease, pregnancy or lactation was excluded. Clinical symptoms, serum thyroxine and TRAb, thyroid ultrasound, and orbital computed tomography formed the basis for the diagnoses. Ficoll-Paque density gradient centrifugation was used to isolate PBMCs from approximately 11 ml of fresh peripheral blood. Total RNA was extracted with Trizol reagent, and quality was checked on an Agilent 2100 Bioanalyzer.

The sequencing input was blood. The V and J segments used are TRBV12-3 or TRBV12-4 and TRBJ1-5; 8 nucleotides in the junction match TRBD1. The clonotype originates from a man aged 45-60 years with Graves' ophthalmopathy. Read as DNA, the sequence is TGTGCCAGCAGTTTAAGACAGGGGCACAATCAGCCCCAGCATTTT. It codes for CASSLRQGHNQPQHF.